The text below deals with one T cell receptor (beta chain). What it binds is not known. This entry belongs to a study of T cell repertoires in cytomegalovirus infection. Points from the study as a whole: In two of eight donors, the top clonotype was HLA-C-restricted CMV-specific.

Germline V gives CDR1 DFQATT, CDR2 SNEGSKA (reference sequence). CDR3 length: 16 amino acids. Trimming shortened V by 0 bases and J by 4 bases, and 16 bases separated the two germline ends. TCRdb passed the reads through MiXCR, listing each CDR3 protein once. This sample carries 230,000 or so distinct CDR3 sequences, about a sixth of them seen once, and the ten largest clones take over 40%. The chain links TRBV20-1 to TRBJ1-5, with unresolved D. Sequenced: CD8+ T cells from PBMCs. The sequence came from a human donor in good health (CMV status not recorded). Some clones in this sample may be carry-over from other donors' samples. CDR3 protein: CSARDLSDPPNQPQHF. In DNA, the CDR3 is TGCAGTGCTAGAGATTTGTCAGACCCCCCAAATCAGCCCCAGCATTTT.